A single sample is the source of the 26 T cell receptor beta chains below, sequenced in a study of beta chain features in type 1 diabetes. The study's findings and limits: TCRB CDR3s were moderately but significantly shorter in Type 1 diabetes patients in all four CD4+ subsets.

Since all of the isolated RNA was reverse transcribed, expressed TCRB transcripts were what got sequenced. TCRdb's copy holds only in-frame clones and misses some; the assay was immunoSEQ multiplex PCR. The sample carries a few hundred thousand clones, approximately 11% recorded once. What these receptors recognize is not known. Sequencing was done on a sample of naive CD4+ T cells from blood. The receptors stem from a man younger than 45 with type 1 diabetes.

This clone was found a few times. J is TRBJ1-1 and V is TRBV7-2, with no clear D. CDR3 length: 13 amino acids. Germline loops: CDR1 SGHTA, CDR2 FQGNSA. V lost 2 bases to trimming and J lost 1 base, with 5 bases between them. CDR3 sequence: CASSLRANTEAFF. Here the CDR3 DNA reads TGTGCCAGCAGCTTAAGAGCGAACACTGAAGCTTTCTTT.

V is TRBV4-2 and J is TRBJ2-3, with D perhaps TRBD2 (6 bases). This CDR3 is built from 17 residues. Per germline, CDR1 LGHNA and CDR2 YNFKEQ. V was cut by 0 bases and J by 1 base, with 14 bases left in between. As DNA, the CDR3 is TGTGCCAGCAGCCAAGACGCGGTGCGCGGGGGCACAGATACGCAGTATTTT. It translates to CASSQDAVRGGTDTQYF.

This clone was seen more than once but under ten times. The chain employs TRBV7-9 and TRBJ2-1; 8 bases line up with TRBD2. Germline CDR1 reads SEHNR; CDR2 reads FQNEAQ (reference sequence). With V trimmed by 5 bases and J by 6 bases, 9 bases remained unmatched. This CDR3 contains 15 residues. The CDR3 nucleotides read TGTGCCAGCAGCGCCGGACTAGCACGGTCCAATGAGCAGTTCTTC. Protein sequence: CASSAGLARSNEQFF.

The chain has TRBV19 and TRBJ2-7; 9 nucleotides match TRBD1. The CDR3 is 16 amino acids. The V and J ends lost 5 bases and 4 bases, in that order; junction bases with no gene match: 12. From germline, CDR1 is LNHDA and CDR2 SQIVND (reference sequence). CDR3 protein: CASSPRAGTGTYEQYF. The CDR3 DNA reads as TGTGCCAGTAGTCCGCGGGCGGGGACAGGGACGTACGAGCAGTACTTC. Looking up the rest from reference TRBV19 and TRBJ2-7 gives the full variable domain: DGGITQSPKYLFRKEGQNVTLSCEQNLNHDAMYWYRQDPGQGLRLIYYSQIVNDFQKGDIAEGYSVSREKKESFPLTVTSAQKNPTAFYLCASSPRAGTGTYEQYFGPGTRLTVT.

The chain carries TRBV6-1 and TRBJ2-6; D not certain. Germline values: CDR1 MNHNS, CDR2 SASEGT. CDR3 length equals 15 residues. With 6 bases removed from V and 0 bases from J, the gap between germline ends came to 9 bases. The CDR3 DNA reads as TGTGCCAGCAGAGAGGCTAGCTCTGGGGCCAACGTCCTGACTTTC. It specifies CASREASSGANVLTF.

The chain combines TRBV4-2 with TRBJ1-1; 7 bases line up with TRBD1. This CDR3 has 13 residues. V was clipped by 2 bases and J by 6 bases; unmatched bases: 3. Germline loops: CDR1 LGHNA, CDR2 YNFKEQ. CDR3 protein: CASSQQGGPEAFF. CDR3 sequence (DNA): TGTGCCAGCAGCCAACAAGGGGGCCCTGAAGCTTTCTTT.

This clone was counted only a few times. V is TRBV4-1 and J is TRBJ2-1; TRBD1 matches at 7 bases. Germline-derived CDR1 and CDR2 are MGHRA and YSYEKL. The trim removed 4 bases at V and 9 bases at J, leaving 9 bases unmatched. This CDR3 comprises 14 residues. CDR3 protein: CASSRRQGEREQFF. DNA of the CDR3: TGCGCCAGCAGCCGTAGGCAGGGGGAACGTGAGCAGTTCTTC.

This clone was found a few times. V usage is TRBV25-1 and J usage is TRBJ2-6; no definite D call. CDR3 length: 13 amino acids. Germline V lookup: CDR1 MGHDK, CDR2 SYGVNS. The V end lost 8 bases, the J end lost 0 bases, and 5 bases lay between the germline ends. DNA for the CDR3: TGTGCCAGCCTAAGCTCTGGGGCCAACGTCCTGACTTTC. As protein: CASLSSGANVLTF.

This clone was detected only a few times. CDR3 loop: CASSPPGGANVLTF. The CDR3 bases are TGTGCCAGCAGCCCCCCCGGGGGGGCCAACGTCCTGACTTTC. The rearrangement uses TRBV27 and TRBJ2-6; D is unresolved. The germline CDR1 and CDR2 sequences are MNHEY and SMNVEV (reference sequence). The CDR3 has 14 residues. V lost 6 bases, J lost 4 bases, and 10 bases lay in between.

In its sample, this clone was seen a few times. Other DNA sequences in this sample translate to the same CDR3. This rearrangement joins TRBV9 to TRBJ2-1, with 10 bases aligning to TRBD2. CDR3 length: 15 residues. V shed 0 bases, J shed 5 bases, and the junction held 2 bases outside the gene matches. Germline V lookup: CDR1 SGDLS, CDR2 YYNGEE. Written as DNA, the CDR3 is TGTGCCAGCAGCGTAGGGACTAGCGGTAACAATGAGCAGTTCTTC. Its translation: CASSVGTSGNNEQFF.

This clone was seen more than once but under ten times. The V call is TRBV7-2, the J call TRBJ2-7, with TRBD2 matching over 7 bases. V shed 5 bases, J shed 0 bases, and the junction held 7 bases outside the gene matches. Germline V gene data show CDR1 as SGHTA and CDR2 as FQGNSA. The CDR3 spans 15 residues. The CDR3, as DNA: TGTGCCAGCAGCATCACTAGCGTTCACTCCTACGAGCAGTACTTC. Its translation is CASSITSVHSYEQYF.

The CDR3: CASSLKTSSSYEQYF. Here the CDR3 DNA reads TGTGCCAGCAGCTTAAAGACTTCAAGCTCCTACGAGCAGTACTTC. This rearrangement joins TRBV7-2 to TRBJ2-7, with D hard to call. Germline CDR1 is SGHTA and CDR2 is FQGNSA. The ends were cut back, 2 bases at V and 0 bases at J, with 11 bases in the middle. The CDR3 totals 15 residues. The variable domain in full, completed from reference TRBV7-2 and TRBJ2-7, reads GAGVSQSPSNKVTEKGKDVELRCDPISGHTALYWYRQSLGQGLEFLIYFQGNSAPDKSGLPSDRFSAERTGGSVSTLTIQRTQQEDSAVYLCASSLKTSSSYEQYFGPGTRLTVT.

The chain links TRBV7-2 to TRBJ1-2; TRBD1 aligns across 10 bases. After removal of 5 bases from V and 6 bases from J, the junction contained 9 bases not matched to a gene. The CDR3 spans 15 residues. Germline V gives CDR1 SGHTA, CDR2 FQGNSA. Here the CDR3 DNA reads TGTGCCAGCAGCCAGCAAGGACAGGGGGAACATGGCTACACCTTC. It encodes CASSQQGQGEHGYTF.

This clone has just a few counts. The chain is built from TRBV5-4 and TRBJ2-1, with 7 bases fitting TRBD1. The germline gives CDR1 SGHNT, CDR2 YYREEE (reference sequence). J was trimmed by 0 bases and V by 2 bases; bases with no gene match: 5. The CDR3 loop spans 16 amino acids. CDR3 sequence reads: CASSLGAGGSYNEQFF. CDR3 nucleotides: TGTGCCAGCAGCTTAGGCGCAGGGGGCTCCTACAATGAGCAGTTCTTC.

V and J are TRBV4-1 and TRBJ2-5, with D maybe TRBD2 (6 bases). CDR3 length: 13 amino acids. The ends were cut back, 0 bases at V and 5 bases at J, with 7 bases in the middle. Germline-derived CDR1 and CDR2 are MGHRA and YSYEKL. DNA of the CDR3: TGCGCCAGCAGCCAAGATGCGGGGGAGACCCAGTACTTC. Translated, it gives CASSQDAGETQYF.

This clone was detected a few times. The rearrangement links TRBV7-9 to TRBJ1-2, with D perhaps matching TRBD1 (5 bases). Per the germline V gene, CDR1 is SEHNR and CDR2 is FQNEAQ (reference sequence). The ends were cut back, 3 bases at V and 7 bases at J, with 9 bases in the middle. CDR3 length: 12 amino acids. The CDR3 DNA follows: TGTGCCAGCAGCTTCGGAACAGGTGGCTACACCTTC. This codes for CASSFGTGGYTF.

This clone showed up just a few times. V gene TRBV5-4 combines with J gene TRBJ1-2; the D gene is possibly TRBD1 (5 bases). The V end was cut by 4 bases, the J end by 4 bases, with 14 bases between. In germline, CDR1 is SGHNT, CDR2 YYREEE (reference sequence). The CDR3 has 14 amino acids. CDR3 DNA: TGTGCCAGCAGCCCGGCGCAGGGCGGCTATGGCTACACCTTC. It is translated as CASSPAQGGYGYTF.

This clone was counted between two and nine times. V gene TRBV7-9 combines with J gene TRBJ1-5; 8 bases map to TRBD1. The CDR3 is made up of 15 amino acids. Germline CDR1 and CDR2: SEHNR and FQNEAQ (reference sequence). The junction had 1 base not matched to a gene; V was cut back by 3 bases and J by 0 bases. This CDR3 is CASSLGQASNQPQHF. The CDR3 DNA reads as TGTGCCAGCAGCTTGGGACAGGCTAGCAATCAGCCCCAGCATTTT.

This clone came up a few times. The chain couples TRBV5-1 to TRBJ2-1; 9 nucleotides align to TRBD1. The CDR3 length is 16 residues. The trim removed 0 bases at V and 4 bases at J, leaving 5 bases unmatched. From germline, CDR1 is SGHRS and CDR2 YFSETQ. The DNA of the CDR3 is TGCGCCAGCAGCTTGGCCGGGACAGGGTCTTACAATGAGCAGTTCTTC. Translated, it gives CASSLAGTGSYNEQFF.

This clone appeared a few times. CDR3 DNA sequence: TGTGCCAGCAGCATGACCGGGACTAGCGGGGTAACGCAGTATTTT. This translates into CASSMTGTSGVTQYF. The genes are TRBV9 and TRBJ2-3; 13 bases are shared with TRBD2. CDR3 length equals 15 residues. V trimming: 4 bases; J trimming: 9 bases; junction bases outside the gene matches: 8. Germline values: CDR1 SGDLS, CDR2 YYNGEE.

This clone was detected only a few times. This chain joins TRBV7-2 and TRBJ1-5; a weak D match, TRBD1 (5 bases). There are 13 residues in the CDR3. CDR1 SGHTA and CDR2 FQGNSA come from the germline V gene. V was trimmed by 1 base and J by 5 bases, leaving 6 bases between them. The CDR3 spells CASSLGGDQPQHF. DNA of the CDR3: TGTGCCAGCAGCTTAGGGGGGGATCAGCCCCAGCATTTT.

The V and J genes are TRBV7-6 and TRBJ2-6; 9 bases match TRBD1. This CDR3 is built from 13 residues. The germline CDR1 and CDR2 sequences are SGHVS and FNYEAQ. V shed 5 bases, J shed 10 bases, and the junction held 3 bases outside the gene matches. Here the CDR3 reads CASSPGTGNVLTF. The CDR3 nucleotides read TGTGCCAGCAGCCCAGGGACAGGGAACGTCCTGACTTTC.

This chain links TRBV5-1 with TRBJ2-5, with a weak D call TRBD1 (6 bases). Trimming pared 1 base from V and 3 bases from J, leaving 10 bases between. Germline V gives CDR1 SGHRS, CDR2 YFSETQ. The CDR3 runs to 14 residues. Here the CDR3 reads CASSLMTGEETQYF. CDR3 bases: TGCGCCAGCAGCTTGATGACAGGTGAAGAGACCCAGTACTTC.

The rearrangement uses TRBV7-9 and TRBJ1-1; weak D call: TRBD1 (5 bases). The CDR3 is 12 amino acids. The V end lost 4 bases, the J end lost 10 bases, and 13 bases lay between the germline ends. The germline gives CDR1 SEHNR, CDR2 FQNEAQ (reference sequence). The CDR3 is CASSSRQSPAFF. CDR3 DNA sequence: TGTGCCAGCAGCTCCCGACAGAGCCCAGCTTTCTTT.

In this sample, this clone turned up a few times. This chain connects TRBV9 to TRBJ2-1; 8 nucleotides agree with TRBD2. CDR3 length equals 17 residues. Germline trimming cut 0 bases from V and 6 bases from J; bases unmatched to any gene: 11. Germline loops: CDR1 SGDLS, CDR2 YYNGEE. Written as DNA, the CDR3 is TGTGCCAGCAGCGTAGCTGTCCGGGGGGGCCGGGGCAATGAGCAGTTCTTC. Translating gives CASSVAVRGGRGNEQFF.

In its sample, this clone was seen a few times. CDR3 bases: TGTGCCAGCAGCTTTCGGGGATCCACTGAAGCTTTCTTT. Encoded protein: CASSFRGSTEAFF. This chain joins TRBV13 and TRBJ1-1; no clear D gene. Germline-derived CDR1 and CDR2 are PRHDT and FYEKMQ (reference sequence). V was clipped by 3 bases and J by 4 bases, with 9 bases between them. This CDR3 is 13 amino acids long.